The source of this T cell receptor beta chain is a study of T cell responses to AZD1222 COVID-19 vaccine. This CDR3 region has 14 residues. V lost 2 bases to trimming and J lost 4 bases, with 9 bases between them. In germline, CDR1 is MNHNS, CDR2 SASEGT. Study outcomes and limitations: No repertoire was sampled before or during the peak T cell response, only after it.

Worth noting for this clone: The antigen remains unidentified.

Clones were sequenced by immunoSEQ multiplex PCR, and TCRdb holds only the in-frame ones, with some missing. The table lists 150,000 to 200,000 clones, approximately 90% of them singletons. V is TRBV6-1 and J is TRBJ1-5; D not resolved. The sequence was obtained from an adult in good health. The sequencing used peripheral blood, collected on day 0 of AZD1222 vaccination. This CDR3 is CASSETRGNQPQHF. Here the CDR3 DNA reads TGTGCCAGCAGTGAAACTCGGGGTAATCAGCCCCAGCATTTT.